The present T cell receptor (beta chain) was sequenced within a study of shared clonotypes between healthy human individuals. Across several immunoSEQ plates, the genomic DNA of each subset was split evenly. Authors' methods: Filtering differed because ImmunoSEQ produced junction-only sequences that carried no quality scores. Sequencing used immunoSEQ multiplex PCR; TCRdb keeps in-frame clones, though not all of them. V, J and clone size derive from that table, while D and trimming were established from the DNA sequence. The top ten hold approximately 1.2% of the sample, which has over a million clones, over 95% seen once. Details on this clone: Its cognate antigen is unknown.

Study findings and constraints: Sharing across a few donors was seen in approximately 5.2% of naive CD4 clonotypes.

The germline V gene encodes CDR1 SGHRS and CDR2 YFSETQ. With 1 base removed from V and 6 bases from J, the gap between germline ends came to 7 bases. CDR3 length equals 12 residues. Material: naive CD4+ T cells sorted from blood. Subset noted: CD45RA+ positively selected. The chain joins TRBV5-1 to TRBJ1-1; no definite D call. This sequence was found in a man aged 25-45 years in good health. Here the CDR3 reads CASSLKGPEAFF. CDR3 sequence (DNA): TGCGCCAGCAGCTTGAAGGGTCCTGAAGCTTTCTTT.